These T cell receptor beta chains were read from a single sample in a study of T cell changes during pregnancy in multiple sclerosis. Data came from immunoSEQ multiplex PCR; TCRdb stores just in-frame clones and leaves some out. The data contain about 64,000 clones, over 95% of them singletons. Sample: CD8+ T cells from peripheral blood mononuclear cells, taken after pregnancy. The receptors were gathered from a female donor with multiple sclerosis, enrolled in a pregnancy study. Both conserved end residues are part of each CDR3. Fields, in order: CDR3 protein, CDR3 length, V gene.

CSVYYTGVFSTDTQYF	16	TRBV29-1
CASEGHPGTEAFF	13	TRBV30
CASSFPGQANQPQHF	15	TRBV28
CASSSTRESPFYEQYF	16	TRBV19
CATRLSSYEQYF	12	TRBV5-1
CASSKTNNEQFF	12	TRBV21-1
CASSPAGTAVSGELFF	16	TRBV7-8
CASSAREYTGELFF	14	TRBV6-1
CASSGPADRAPSGANVLTF	19	TRBV5-1
CASSLEREGRVEQYF	15	TRBV13
CASSQDRVQGAHGYTF	16	TRBV4-1
CASSRSPYEQYF	12	TRBV7-9
CASSQDSGTGLIYEQYF	17	TRBV14
CAWSVGASSSTDTQYF	16	TRBV30
CASSLAIGDFNYGYTF	16	TRBV5-6
CAVGQGVSNEQFF	13	TRBV27
CASSQDLGLANEQYF	15	TRBV4-1
CASSLDPRYEQYF	13	TRBV7-3
CASKEGSYNEQFF	13	TRBV7-9
CASSPLAASTDTQYF	15	TRBV27
CASSTSGSWNEQFF	14	TRBV27
CASSVYTGDYNEQFF	15	TRBV9
CASSPLLEQFF	11	TRBV5-8
CASRGLAGSGELFF	14	TRBV4-2
CASSSSPGIAGELFF	15	TRBV28
CASSYTGASTDTQYF	15	TRBV6-6
CAWSVGGNYEQYF	13	TRBV30
CASSETGGRGRTGHQPQHF	19	TRBV6-1
CASSFFRGSYEQYF	14	TRBV27
CASRSGGTEAFF	12	TRBV27
CASSGDSNEQFF	12	TRBV9
CSVLTGADSYEQYF	14	TRBV29-1
CASSWGGQGAQPQHF	15	TRBV5-5
CASSPLAQGLGEQYF	15	TRBV11-1
CASSSATGEPPGELFF	16	TRBV9
CASSEQDPNTEAFF	14	TRBV6-1
CASRAPDRIEGYTF	14	TRBV7-9
CASSRSGTGRTDTQYF	16	TRBV7-9
CASRDTGTWREKLFF	15	TRBV28
CASSPQREVYNEQFF	15	TRBV19
CASTIAGAELNEQFF	15	TRBV19
CASSLEAGGLGGYTF	15	TRBV7-6
CSAGEGGYTF	10	TRBV20-1
CASSQLDSGEQFF	13	TRBV4-3
CASSLGREPVREQYF	15	TRBV27
CASIGTAGGFEQYF	14	TRBV6-6
CASSIAGTGAYEQYF	15	TRBV27
CASSESGVYQPQHF	14	TRBV6-1
CASSAGTGGYEQYF	14	TRBV9